This TCR beta chain was sequenced in a study of molecular identifiers for immune sequencing clone quantification. General study findings and limits: Among effectors, clones above 20 RNA copies held over 98% of molecules; among naive cells, under 1%.

This clonotype was seen once. Its antigen is undetermined. Relative to the germline gene, one junction end is altered; a read error may explain this. TCRdb reprocessed the PCR reads via MiXCR and lists one record per CDR3 protein. This sample has about 320,000 distinct CDR3 sequences, with 20% to 25% found just once. CDR3 length: 15 amino acids. CDR1 LGHDT and CDR2 YNNKEL come from the germline V gene (reference sequence). The gene calls are TRBV3-1 and TRBJ1-1, with D unresolved. Material for sequencing was naive CD8+ T cells from blood, with Jurkat cell RNA spiked in. Documented subset: FACS-sorted CD8+CD4-CCR7+CD45RA+ naive T cells. This clonotype was obtained from a human donor in good health. Some libraries in this study had Jurkat cell RNA spiked in. Written as DNA, the CDR3 is TGTGCCGGCAGCCAAGAACGTCCGGCTAACACTGAAGCTTTCTTT. The encoded protein is CAGSQERPANTEAFF.